These 3 T cell receptor beta chains originate from one sample sequenced in a study of T cells after yellow fever vaccination. TCRdb analysed the 5' RACE reads with MiXCR anew, one entry per CDR3 protein. The sample has 250,000 to 400,000 distinct CDR3 sequences, approximately 4% seen once. The material sequenced was PBMCs, taken 5 days after the yellow fever booster vaccination. The receptors here all came from a man aged 18 to 29 who received the YFV17D yellow fever vaccine.

This clonotype was recorded many times. The V and J genes are TRBV28 and TRBJ2-1; no firm D call. The V gene lost 8 bases and the J gene lost 4 bases, with 12 bases spanning the gap. CDR1 is MDHEN, CDR2 SYDVKM, per germline. This CDR3 comprises 13 residues. CDR3 amino acids: CASGISGYNEQFF. CDR3 DNA: TGTGCCAGCGGAATTTCAGGATACAATGAGCAGTTCTTC.

This clonotype was detected a few times. The rearrangement links TRBV6-1 to TRBJ2-5, with 9 bases matching TRBD1. This CDR3 is built from 10 residues. The V gene end was trimmed by 7 bases and the J gene end by 14 bases; junction bases not matched to a gene: 5. Germline CDR1 is MNHNS and CDR2 is SASEGT. The CDR3 nucleotides are TGTGCCAGCAAGCGGGACAGGGCATACTTC. Its protein is CASKRDRAYF.

This clonotype was seen only a few times. This chain joins TRBV9 and TRBJ1-6; no reliable D call. The ends were cut back, 0 bases at V and 10 bases at J, with 8 bases in the middle. Germline CDR1 and CDR2: SGDLS and YYNGEE. The CDR3 covers 13 residues. The CDR3, as DNA: TGTGCCAGCAGCGTAGGTCTGGGGTCACCCCTCCACTTT. Its translation: CASSVGLGSPLHF.